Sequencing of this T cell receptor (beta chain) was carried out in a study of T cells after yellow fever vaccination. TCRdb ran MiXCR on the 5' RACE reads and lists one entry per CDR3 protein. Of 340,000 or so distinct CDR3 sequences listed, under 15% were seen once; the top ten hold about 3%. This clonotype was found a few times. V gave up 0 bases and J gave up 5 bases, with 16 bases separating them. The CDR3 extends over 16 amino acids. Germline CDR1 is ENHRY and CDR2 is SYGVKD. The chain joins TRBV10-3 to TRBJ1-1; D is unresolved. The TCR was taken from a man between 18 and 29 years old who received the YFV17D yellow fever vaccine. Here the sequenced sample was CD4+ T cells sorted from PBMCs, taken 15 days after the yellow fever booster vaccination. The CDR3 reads CAISESTLGLDTEAFF. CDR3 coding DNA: TGTGCCATCAGTGAGTCGACTCTGGGTCTTGATACTGAAGCTTTCTTT.